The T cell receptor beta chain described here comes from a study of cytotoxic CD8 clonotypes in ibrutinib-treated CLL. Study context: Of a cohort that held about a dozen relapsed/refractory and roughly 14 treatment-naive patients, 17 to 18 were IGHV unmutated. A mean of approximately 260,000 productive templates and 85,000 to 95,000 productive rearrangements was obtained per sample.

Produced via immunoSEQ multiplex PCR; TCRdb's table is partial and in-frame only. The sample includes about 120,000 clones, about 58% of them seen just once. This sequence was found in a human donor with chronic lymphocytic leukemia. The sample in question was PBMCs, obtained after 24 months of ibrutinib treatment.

CDR3 amino acids: CASSLYGGNTEAFF. CDR3 DNA sequence: TGCGCCAGCAGCTTGTATGGCGGAAACACTGAAGCTTTCTTT. The chain links TRBV5-1 to TRBJ1-1; no firm D call. The CDR3 length is 14 residues. Germline V gene data show CDR1 as SGHRS and CDR2 as YFSETQ. The germline V and J ends were trimmed by 1 base and 2 bases, with 9 bases remaining between them.